The 8 T cell receptor beta chains reported below all come from one sample, sequenced in a study of cytomegalovirus exposure and HLA in healthy donors. Amplification used 60 Vbeta primers and 13 Jbeta primers. This table comes from immunoSEQ multiplex PCR, and its TCRdb copy is limited to in-frame clones, with some not included. The data hold some 150,000 clones, with 85% observed a single time. The sample taken for sequencing was PBMCs. The receptor set was obtained from a woman aged 18-35 years in good health and CMV-seronegative.

The chain couples TRBV28 to TRBJ2-2, with 8 positions matching TRBD2. In germline, CDR1 is MDHEN, CDR2 SYDVKM. With 6 bases clipped from V and 3 bases from J, the junction kept 3 bases outside the gene matches. This CDR3 has 14 amino acids. CDR3 residues: CASSGLAYTGELFF. CDR3 nucleotides: TGTGCCAGCAGCGGACTAGCATACACCGGGGAGCTGTTTTTT.

The chain uses TRBV28 and TRBJ2-7; a weak D match, TRBD1 (6 bases). V gave up 3 bases and J gave up 0 bases, with 15 bases separating them. The V gene's germline CDR1 is MDHEN and CDR2 SYDVKM. CDR3 size: 16 residues. The CDR3 nucleotides read TGTGCCAGCAGTTTTACCCGGGACACCAGCTCCTACGAGCAGTACTTC. It yields the protein CASSFTRDTSSYEQYF.

Details on this clone: The germline gene is not matched at one end of the junction; a read error may be the cause. This chain joins TRBV14 and TRBJ2-7; maybe TRBD1 (6 bases). The germline gives CDR1 SGHDN, CDR2 FVKESK. This CDR3 has 12 amino acids. In DNA form, the CDR3 reads TGTGCCAGCAGCCAGGCAGGGGCCCGGTTATTCTTC. It translates to CASSQAGARLFF.

V is TRBV27 and J is TRBJ2-3; 7 bases fit TRBD2. With V trimmed by 5 bases and J by 5 bases, 10 bases remained unmatched. The germline V gene has CDR1 MNHEY and CDR2 SMNVEV (reference sequence). The CDR3 has 15 residues. The CDR3 DNA reads as TGTGCCAGCAGTGTACTAGCGCCGCCGGAAGATACGCAGTATTTT. The encoded protein is CASSVLAPPEDTQYF.

V is TRBV10-3 and J is TRBJ2-7, with 7 bases matching TRBD1. The CDR3 is 14 residues long. CDR1 and CDR2 from the germline V gene are ENHRY and SYGVKD. Germline trimming cut 6 bases from V and 5 bases from J; bases unmatched to any gene: 10. The CDR3 is CAIRDRWGENEQYF. DNA of the CDR3: TGTGCCATCAGGGACAGGTGGGGTGAAAACGAGCAGTACTTC.

Only one count was recorded for this clone. The chain carries TRBV7-2 and TRBJ2-1; 7 positions match TRBD2. The CDR3 loop spans 15 amino acids. Looked up from germline, CDR1 is SGHTA and CDR2 is FQGNSA. With 10 bases clipped from V and 0 bases from J, the junction kept 9 bases outside the gene matches. The CDR3 here is CATAAAGSSYNEQFF. CDR3 nucleotide sequence: TGTGCCACCGCCGCAGCGGGGAGCTCCTACAATGAGCAGTTCTTC.

The chain carries TRBV9 and TRBJ1-3; 7 bases map to TRBD1. V trimming: 4 bases; J trimming: 0 bases; junction bases outside the gene matches: 7. Germline CDR1 and CDR2: SGDLS and YYNGEE. This CDR3 comprises 16 residues. Here the CDR3 DNA reads TGTGCCAGCAGCTACTACAGGGGAGACTCTGGAAACACCATATATTTT. Protein product: CASSYYRGDSGNTIYF. Full variable domain (missing parts from reference TRBV9 and TRBJ1-3): DSGVTQTPKHLITATGQRVTLRCSPRSGDLSVYWYQQSLDQGLQFLIQYYNGEERAKGNILERFSAQQFPDLHSELNLSSLELGDSALYFCASSYYRGDSGNTIYFGEGSWLTVV.

The sample holds one count of this clone. The chain has TRBV2 and TRBJ2-3; 8 nucleotides agree with TRBD2. Germline loops: CDR1 SNHLY, CDR2 FYNNEI. J was trimmed by 5 bases and V by 5 bases; bases with no gene match: 12. The CDR3 extends over 16 amino acids. This chain's CDR3 is CASSMGSAGAEDTQYF. In nucleotides, the CDR3 is TGTGCCAGCAGTATGGGGTCAGCGGGGGCTGAAGATACGCAGTATTTT.